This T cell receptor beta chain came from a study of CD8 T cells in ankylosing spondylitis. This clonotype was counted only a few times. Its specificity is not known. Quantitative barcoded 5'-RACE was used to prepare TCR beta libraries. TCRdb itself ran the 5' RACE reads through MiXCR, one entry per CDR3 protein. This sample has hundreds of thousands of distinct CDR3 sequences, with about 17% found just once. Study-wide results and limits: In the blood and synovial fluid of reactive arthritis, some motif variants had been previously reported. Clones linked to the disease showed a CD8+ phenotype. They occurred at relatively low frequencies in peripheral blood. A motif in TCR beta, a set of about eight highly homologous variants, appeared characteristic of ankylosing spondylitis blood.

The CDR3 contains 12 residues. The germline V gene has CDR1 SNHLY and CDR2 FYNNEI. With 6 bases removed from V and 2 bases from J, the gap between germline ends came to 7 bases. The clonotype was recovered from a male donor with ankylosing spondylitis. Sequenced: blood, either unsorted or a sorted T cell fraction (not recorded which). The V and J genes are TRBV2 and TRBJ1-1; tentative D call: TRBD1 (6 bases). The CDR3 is CASRQGNTEAFF. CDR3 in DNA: TGTGCCAGCAGACAGGGTAACACTGAAGCTTTCTTT.